This T cell receptor (beta chain) was sequenced for a study of T cell responses to AZD1222 COVID-19 vaccine (dated by TCRdb to the early 2020s). Concerning the study at large: A total of roughly 240 trial participants underwent TCR sequencing, of whom 207 received two doses of AZD1222 and about 25 received two doses of the MenACWY control vaccine. Trial participants were enrolled into age subgroups of 18-55, 56-69 and 70-plus years, which contained around 140, 26 and 57 TCR-sequenced participants, respectively.

The time point label of this sample denotes: about 28 days (+/-7) after the second vaccine dose. Because spike-specific TCR depth and breadth did not differ between the two schedules, AZD1222 recipients who got a second dose at roughly 4 weeks were pooled with those who got a second dose at roughly 12 weeks. The vaccinee samples were drawn from two UK trials, COV001 and COV002, one of which was a single-blind randomized controlled phase 2/3 trial testing AZD1222 (ChAdOx1 nCoV-19) in healthy adults. Trial participant PBMC samples were collected at day 0 and day 28 after the second dose for TCRbeta chain sequencing. What the research found in general, with its limitations: Conclusions about previously exposed vaccinees are limited, since just 5 or 6 AZD1222 recipients were seropositive for SARS-CoV-2 at baseline. A significant rise in spike-specific TCR breadth and depth was observed after two AZD1222 doses relative to day 0 and relative to MenACWY recipients. Most participants were white British and females outnumbered males, and the authors suggested that clonal diversity may have been underestimated. Because no samples from the day 14 peak response were available, repertoires could be characterized only after the peak T cell response. Reportedly, almost half of the unique spike-specific TCRs recognized epitopes lying outside the regions that are mutated in the B.1.351 and B.1.1.7 variants. In the small 56-69-year group, the increase in depth fell short of significance, most likely because of low power. The vaccine-associated CD4 TCRs covered the entire spike protein, and the dominant responses fell in regions 160-218 and 743-854.

The CDR3 regions of human TCRbeta chains were analyzed by immunosequencing. As for the authors' bioinformatics: Repertoire TCRs were matched against a reference library of SARS-CoV-2-specific TCRs generated with the MIRA antigen-specificity platform. Breadth was defined as the fraction of unique TCRs that were SARS-CoV-2-associated. Depth was defined as the fraction of total T cells that were SARS-CoV-2-associated. Using the MIRA data, every spike-specific TCR was mapped to the spike region that the TCR reacted to and assigned to either a CD4 or a CD8 class. Log10-transformed breadth and depth values were compared by one-way ANOVA with Sidak's multiple comparisons tests. In TCRdb, the immuneACCESS table is reduced to in-frame sequences with V and J assigned. These tables do not hold every clone; where another copy was compared, an unresolved V gene accounts for under half, and the others remain unexplained. V, J and clone size are those of that table, while D and trimming were read from the DNA. The sample yields about 140,000 clones; 85% to 95% were counted once. 3.5% to 4.5% of the sample comes from the top ten.

About this clone itself: The antigen this receptor binds is unknown. No per-base quality is available; no much larger clone lies one base away.

CDR1 is given as SGHTS and CDR2 as YDEGEE, both from the germline V gene. The trim is 4 bases for V and 6 bases for J, with a gap of 8 bases between the germline ends. The CDR3, from cysteine to phenylalanine, totals 13 residues. Of the read, only the CDR3 DNA is kept; its 39 bases are in frame from base 1. The V and J genes are TRBV5-8 and TRBJ1-6; no D gene call is confident. This material consisted of peripheral blood, taken 28 days after the second AZD1222 dose. This clonotype originated in an adult who received the AZD1222 COVID-19 vaccine. The nucleotide sequence reads TGTGCCAGCAGCCCTTTGACTAATTCACCCCTCCACTTT. It codes for CASSPLTNSPLHF. The CDR3, completed at both ends by the reference TRBV5-8 and TRBJ1-6 genes, gives the full variable domain EAGVTQSPTHLIKTRGQQATLRCSPISGHTSVYWYQQALGLGLQFLLWYDEGEERNRGNFPPRFSGRQFPNYSSELNVNALELEDSALYLCASSPLTNSPLHFGNGTRLTVT.